This entry lists 16 T cell receptor beta chains sequenced from one sample in a study of T cell responses to AZD1222 COVID-19 vaccine. The data were produced by immunoSEQ multiplex PCR, yet TCRdb's version contains in-frame clones alone and is incomplete. The table records about 150,000 clones, roughly nine tenths of them present only once. The sample consisted of peripheral blood, taken on day 0 of MenACWY control vaccination. The receptors come from an adult in good health.

This clone was observed a handful of times. This rearrangement joins TRBV6-5 to TRBJ2-3; D is possibly TRBD1 (5 bases). Germline V gene sequence: CDR1 MNHEY, CDR2 SVGAGI. The CDR3 is 14 amino acids. V was clipped by 11 bases and J by 0 bases, with 15 bases between them. The CDR3 DNA is TGTGCCCACCGGCCCCAGGGTAGCACAGATACGCAGTATTTT. As protein: CAHRPQGSTDTQYF.

This chain uses TRBV29-1 with TRBJ2-2; D not certain. The CDR3 is 13 amino acids. Trimming left V 4 bases short and J 4 bases short, with 10 bases between. In germline, CDR1 is SQVTM, CDR2 ANQGSEA. Here the CDR3 reads CSVATRGTGELFF. The CDR3 DNA is TGCAGCGTTGCCACCCGAGGCACCGGGGAGCTGTTTTTT.

The chain links TRBV11-3 to TRBJ2-1, with 10 bases matching TRBD2. This CDR3 contains 15 residues. CDR1 is SGHNT, CDR2 YENEEA, per germline. With 6 bases clipped from V and 7 bases from J, the junction kept 9 bases outside the gene matches. CDR3 residues: CASSYLAGAVNEQFF. CDR3 DNA: TGTGCCAGCAGTTATCTAGCGGGGGCGGTTAATGAGCAGTTCTTC.

Concerning this clone itself: The same CDR3 arises from other DNA sequences in this sample as well. The gene calls are TRBV12-3 or TRBV12-4 and TRBJ1-2; D is undetermined. V lost 1 base and J lost 8, with 8 bases in between. This CDR3 comprises 12 residues. Written as DNA, the CDR3 is TGTGCCAGCAGTTTAGGGTCAGGAGGCTACACCTTC. Translation: CASSLGSGGYTF.

The chain links TRBV7-9 to TRBJ1-2; D ambiguous. CDR3 size: 14 residues. Trimming stripped 5 bases from V and 7 bases from J, with 17 bases between. Germline V lookup: CDR1 SEHNR, CDR2 FQNEAQ (reference sequence). CDR3 amino acids: CASSPDGMLRGYTF. CDR3 sequence (DNA): TGTGCCAGCAGCCCCGACGGGATGCTACGTGGCTACACCTTC.

The rearrangement uses TRBV7-3 and TRBJ2-5, with D possibly matching TRBD2 (5 bases). This CDR3 has 14 amino acids. Per germline, CDR1 SGHTA and CDR2 FQGTGA. Trimming stripped 4 bases from V and 0 bases from J, with 9 bases between. CDR3 nucleotides: TGTGCCAGCAGCTCCTTCGGGGACCAAGAGACCCAGTACTTC. Protein sequence: CASSSFGDQETQYF.

The chain employs TRBV27 and TRBJ2-5; a weak D match, TRBD1 (5 bases). The germline CDR1 and CDR2 sequences are MNHEY and SMNVEV (reference sequence). This CDR3 region has 13 residues. Trimming removed 2 bases from V and 5 bases from J, with 9 bases in between. Here the CDR3 DNA reads TGTGCCAGCAGTTTAAGTAGGGGCGAGACCCAGTACTTC. Its protein is CASSLSRGETQYF.

The chain is built from TRBV14 and TRBJ2-1, with 12 bases lining up with TRBD1. The CDR3 loop spans 15 amino acids. Germline CDR1 and CDR2: SGHDN and FVKESK. The junction had 4 bases not matched to a gene; V was cut back by 3 bases and J by 7 bases. DNA for the CDR3: TGTGCCAGCAGCCAGGGGACAGGGGGCGGTAATGAGCAGTTCTTC. It is translated as CASSQGTGGGNEQFF.

The rearrangement links TRBV9 to TRBJ1-2; D is uncertain. Trimming stripped 0 bases from V and 3 bases from J, with 6 bases between. The CDR3 has 13 residues. The germline gives CDR1 SGDLS, CDR2 YYNGEE. The CDR3 region has the DNA TGTGCCAGCAGCGTAGGGTACGACTATGGCTACACCTTC. It yields the protein CASSVGYDYGYTF.

The chain couples TRBV30 to TRBJ1-3; D not certain. The CDR3 runs to 14 residues. Germline assignment: CDR1 GTSNPN and CDR2 SVGIG (reference sequence). Trimming took 0 bases from V and 2 from J, leaving 8 bases between them. CDR3 loop: CAWSVLTAGNTIYF. The CDR3 region has the DNA TGTGCCTGGAGTGTACTCACAGCTGGAAACACCATATATTTT.

The chain recombines TRBV27 with TRBJ1-4, with 7 bases fitting TRBD1. This CDR3 is built from 14 residues. The germline V gene has CDR1 MNHEY and CDR2 SMNVEV (reference sequence). The V gene end was trimmed by 5 bases and the J gene end by 3 bases; junction bases not matched to a gene: 3. For the CDR3, the DNA is TGTGCCAGCAGTCTGCAGGGGGCTAATGAAAAACTGTTTTTT. Translating it yields CASSLQGANEKLFF.

This sequence joins TRBV9 and TRBJ1-6, with 7 bases that match TRBD1. This CDR3 region has 14 residues. Unmatched junction bases numbered 3, after V lost 3 bases and J lost 6 bases. Germline values: CDR1 SGDLS, CDR2 YYNGEE. CDR3 coding DNA: TGTGCCAGCAGCGCGTCAGGGGGTAATTCACCCCTCCACTTT. Protein product: CASSASGGNSPLHF.

With regard to this clone: The same CDR3 also results from other DNA sequences found in this sample. The chain employs TRBV7-2 and TRBJ1-2, with unresolved D. The V gene's germline CDR1 is SGHTA and CDR2 FQGNSA. The CDR3 consists of 13 residues. Trimming took 1 base from V and 5 from J, leaving 8 bases between them. CDR3 amino acids: CASSLDRDYGYTF. In DNA, the CDR3 is TGTGCCAGCAGCTTAGACAGAGATTATGGCTACACCTTC.

The chain uses TRBV5-5 and TRBJ2-2; the D gene is possibly TRBD2 (7 bases). CDR1 and CDR2 (germline): SGHKS, YYEKEE (reference sequence). The CDR3 is made up of 15 amino acids. V shed 0 bases and J shed 7 bases, with 13 bases lying between them. CDR3 loop: CASSLAGGLSGELFF. The CDR3 DNA reads as TGTGCCAGCAGCTTGGCCGGGGGGCTAAGCGGGGAGCTGTTTTTT.

This clone was found a few times. This chain uses TRBV4-3 with TRBJ1-6; unclear D gene. Trimming removed 0 bases from V and 3 bases from J, with 9 bases in between. There are 16 residues in the CDR3. Germline V gene data show CDR1 as LGHNA and CDR2 as YSLEER. The CDR3, as DNA: TGCGCCAGCAGCCAAGAATCCGGGGACTATAATTCACCCCTCCACTTT. This encodes CASSQESGDYNSPLHF.

The V call is TRBV5-1, the J call TRBJ2-1; the match to TRBD2 covers 9 bases. V was pared by 1 base and J by 7 bases, with 0 bases of the junction left unmatched. Germline V gene lookup returns CDR1 SGHRS and CDR2 YFSETQ. The CDR3 has 13 residues. CDR3 bases: TGCGCCAGCAGCTTGACTAGCGGGAATGAGCAGTTCTTC. It is translated as CASSLTSGNEQFF.